This is a list of T cell receptor beta chains from one sample in a study of T cell responses to AZD1222 COVID-19 vaccine. Profiling relied on immunoSEQ multiplex PCR, and the TCRdb table lists in-frame clones only, not all of them. Here the sample spans 83,000 or so clones, about 82% being singletons. Sequences were derived from peripheral blood, sampled on day 0 of AZD1222 vaccination. Receptor source: an adult in good health. The CDR3 runs from the conserved cysteine through the conserved F or W. The D gene is left open where the match is weak. Clone size is shown for a subset of rows, as once, few, many or a class of expanded clone.

v_gene	j_gene	abundance	d_gene	CDR3aa	CDR3nt
TRBV4-1	TRBJ2-3	NA	NA	CASSQRAPDTQYF	TGCGCCAGCAGCCAACGGGCCCCAGATACGCAGTATTTT
TRBV5-1	TRBJ2-5	once	NA	CASSGAGPTTQYF	TGCGCCAGCAGCGGGGCGGGACCGACGACCCAGTACTTC
TRBV15	TRBJ1-4	NA	NA	CATSRVAGGLAEKLFF	TGTGCCACCAGCAGAGTGGCGGGGGGCTTGGCCGAAAAACTGTTTTTT
TRBV7-2	TRBJ2-2	once	TRBD2	CASSSRLAGDGTGELFF	TGTGCCAGCAGCTCCAGACTAGCGGGAGATGGTACCGGGGAGCTGTTTTTT
TRBV6-6	TRBJ2-7	few	TRBD1	CASSARPGQSYEQYF	TGTGCCAGCAGTGCGCGACCGGGACAGTCGTACGAGCAGTACTTC
TRBV10-3	TRBJ1-4	NA	NA	CAISVRVGGAEEKLFF	TGTGCCATCAGTGTCCGAGTAGGAGGGGCTGAGGAAAAACTGTTTTTT
TRBV7-6	TRBJ2-1	few	NA	CASSHTEYNEQFF	TGTGCCAGCAGCCACACGGAATACAATGAGCAGTTCTTC
TRBV12-5	TRBJ1-2	NA	TRBD1	CASGSQPGTASF	TGTGCTAGTGGTTCACAACCTGGGACAGCAAGCTTC
TRBV19	TRBJ2-7	NA	NA	CASSIDLTGPSYEQYF	TGTGCCAGTAGTATAGATCTAACAGGGCCCTCCTACGAGCAGTACTTC
TRBV4-3	TRBJ2-7	few	TRBD1	CASSQRGQGDEQYF	TGCGCCAGCAGCCAACGTGGACAGGGAGACGAGCAGTACTTC
TRBV2	TRBJ1-5	once	TRBD1	CASSTGRGDNQPQHF	TGTGCCAGCAGTACCGGCAGGGGGGACAATCAGCCCCAGCATTTT